The 18 T cell receptor beta chains given below trace back to one sample, sequenced in a study of early T cells in non-severe SARS-CoV-2 infection. TCRdb fed the 5' RACE reads into MiXCR, producing one record per CDR3 protein. The sample has 25,000 to 35,000 distinct CDR3 sequences; approximately 7% are singletons. The sequencing sample was made of whole blood. These receptors came from an adult who was a healthcare worker with PCR-confirmed SARS-CoV-2 infection or an uninfected control (not recorded which).

J is TRBJ1-5 and V is TRBV12-3 or TRBV12-4, with 7 bases matching TRBD1. The CDR3 has 16 amino acids. Trimming cost V 6 bases and J 0 bases; bases outside gene matches: 8. Here the CDR3 reads CASRRTGLYSNQPQHF. CDR3 bases: TGTGCCAGCAGACGGACAGGCCTTTATAGCAATCAGCCCCAGCATTTT.

This clonotype was observed at least ten times. CDR3 bases: TGTGCCAGCAGTTTATCTTTCGCGGGAGGAACCGGGGAGCTGTTTTTT. It encodes CASSLSFAGGTGELFF. The chain couples TRBV28 to TRBJ2-2; 8 nucleotides line up with TRBD2. The CDR3 has 16 amino acids. Per germline, CDR1 MDHEN and CDR2 SYDVKM. V was clipped by 1 base and J by 5 bases; unmatched bases: 6.

This clonotype was counted many times. V usage is TRBV7-9 and J usage is TRBJ2-5, with D perhaps TRBD2 (6 bases). CDR1 and CDR2 from the germline V gene are SEHNR and FQNEAQ (reference sequence). The CDR3 runs to 16 residues. The germline V and J ends were trimmed by 5 bases and 4 bases, with 20 bases remaining between them. The CDR3 loop is CASSPWISGKTETQYF. The CDR3 bases are TGTGCCAGCAGCCCCTGGATTAGCGGAAAGACAGAGACCCAGTACTTC.

This clonotype was detected many times. The rearrangement uses TRBV13 and TRBJ2-6, with no clear D. The CDR3 is 18 amino acids. CDR1 and CDR2 (germline): PRHDT, FYEKMQ (reference sequence). V shed 5 bases and J shed 2 bases, with 19 bases lying between them. CDR3 DNA: TGTGCCAGCAGCCGCGGTAGTAACTTAAGTCCTGGGGCCAACGTCCTGACTTTC. The encoded protein is CASSRGSNLSPGANVLTF. The variable domain in full, completed from reference TRBV13 and TRBJ2-6, reads AAGVIQSPRHLIKEKRETATLKCYPIPRHDTVYWYQQGPGQDPQFLISFYEKMQSDKGSIPDRFSAQQFSDYHSELNMSSLELGDSALYFCASSRGSNLSPGANVLTFGAGSRLTVL.

This chain's CDR3 is CASVGQLAKNIQYF. The CDR3 coding sequence is TGTGCCAGCGTTGGGCAGCTAGCCAAAAACATTCAGTACTTC. The chain joins TRBV6-1 to TRBJ2-4, with no clear D. Looked up from germline, CDR1 is MNHNS and CDR2 is SASEGT. This CDR3 is built from 14 residues. The V end lost 8 bases, the J end lost 0 bases, and 11 bases lay between the germline ends.

This clonotype occurred many times. This chain connects TRBV29-1 to TRBJ1-1, with 7 bases identical to TRBD1. CDR3 length equals 17 residues. Unmatched junction bases numbered 17, after V lost 6 bases and J lost 1 base. Germline CDR1 reads SQVTM; CDR2 reads ANQGSEA. For the CDR3, the DNA is TGCAGCGTAAGACACAGGGGCGCAGGCTCTTCGAACACTGAAGCTTTCTTT. Translated: CSVRHRGAGSSNTEAFF.

This clonotype appeared many times. CDR3 sequence (DNA): TGCAGTGCTAGTCCCCCCGGAGTGAACACTGAAGCTTTCTTT. It specifies CSASPPGVNTEAFF. The rearrangement links TRBV20-1 to TRBJ1-1; D gene uncertain. This CDR3 is built from 14 residues. Germline CDR1 DFQATT, CDR2 SNEGSKA (reference sequence). The V gene lost 3 bases and the J gene lost 0 bases, with 11 bases spanning the gap.

This clonotype came up a few times. V gene TRBV6-6 combines with J gene TRBJ2-1; 10 nucleotides line up with TRBD2. After removal of 6 bases from V and 4 bases from J, the junction contained 9 bases not matched to a gene. The CDR3 has 16 residues. Germline V gives CDR1 MNHNY, CDR2 SVGAGI (reference sequence). DNA for the CDR3: TGTGCCAGCAGCCCTGGACTAGCGGACACATACAATGAGCAGTTCTTC. Amino acid sequence: CASSPGLADTYNEQFF.

This clonotype was counted a few times. The J gene is TRBJ2-1, the V gene TRBV7-3; TRBD2 matches 8 bases. The germline V gene has CDR1 SGHTA and CDR2 FQGTGA. CDR3 length: 13 residues. V dropped 5 bases and J dropped 8; count of bases not matched to a gene: 5. DNA of the CDR3: TGTGCCAGCAGCCTGGGACTAGACCATGAGCAGTTCTTC. It translates to CASSLGLDHEQFF.

This clonotype occurred many times. The genes are TRBV5-1 and TRBJ2-1; 9 bases line up with TRBD2. Trimming at V came to 0 bases and at J to 0 bases, leaving 10 bases not matched to a gene. Germline V gene lookup returns CDR1 SGHRS and CDR2 YFSETQ. The CDR3 covers 19 residues. CDR3 in DNA: TGCGCCAGCAGCTTGGCCAAATCAAGCGGGAGGAGCTCCTACAATGAGCAGTTCTTC. This gives the protein CASSLAKSSGRSSYNEQFF.

In its sample, this clonotype was seen a few times. This chain uses TRBV28 with TRBJ2-3, with 12 bases aligning to TRBD2. Germline V gene lookup returns CDR1 MDHEN and CDR2 SYDVKM. The CDR3 length is 16 residues. Trimming removed 4 bases from V and 3 bases from J; junction bases left unmatched: 5. The CDR3 region has the DNA TGTGCCAGCAGTTCTAGCGGGAGGGGAAGAACAGATACGCAGTATTTT. As protein: CASSSSGRGRTDTQYF.

This clonotype has a count of ten or more. V usage is TRBV7-2 and J usage is TRBJ2-3; D perhaps matches TRBD1 (6 bases). Germline assignment: CDR1 SGHTA and CDR2 FQGNSA. Trimming took 2 bases from V and 5 from J, leaving 17 bases between them. The CDR3 has 16 amino acids. The CDR3 sequence is CASSLQGSRGVDTQYF. CDR3 DNA: TGTGCCAGCAGCTTACAGGGGTCCAGGGGAGTAGATACGCAGTATTTT.

This clonotype was counted many times. The V call is TRBV7-8, the J call TRBJ2-1; 7 positions agree with TRBD2. The junction had 6 bases not matched to a gene; V was cut back by 3 bases and J by 4 bases. Germline lookup yields CDR1 SGHVS and CDR2 FQNEAQ. The CDR3 runs to 15 residues. For the CDR3, the DNA is TGTGCCAGCAGCTTGGCGGGAGTGGAGTACAATGAGCAGTTCTTC. Translated, it gives CASSLAGVEYNEQFF.

The sample holds many counts of this clonotype. The gene calls are TRBV4-2 and TRBJ2-7, with D tentatively TRBD1 (6 bases). This CDR3 has 18 residues. Looked up from germline, CDR1 is LGHNA and CDR2 is YNFKEQ. The V end lost 3 bases, the J end lost 0 bases, and 21 bases lay between the germline ends. CDR3 in amino acids: CASSQVLRDRSNSYEQYF. The CDR3 coding sequence is TGTGCCAGCAGCCAGGTTCTTCGAGACAGGTCAAACTCCTACGAGCAGTACTTC.

The sample holds many counts of this clonotype. This chain links TRBV6-1 with TRBJ2-5; no reliable D call. V gave up 7 bases and J gave up 3 bases, with 6 bases separating them. Germline loops: CDR1 MNHNS, CDR2 SASEGT. CDR3 length: 11 residues. DNA for the CDR3: TGTGCCAGCACACGCGAAGAGACCCAGTACTTC. Translating it yields CASTREETQYF.

There are many counts of this clonotype. The chain is built from TRBV28 and TRBJ2-5, with D hard to call. Germline loops: CDR1 MDHEN, CDR2 SYDVKM. The germline V and J ends were trimmed by 6 bases and 3 bases, with 20 bases remaining between them. The CDR3 is made up of 16 amino acids. CDR3 DNA sequence: TGTGCCAGCAGCCCTCGGGTTGCGGCCCCTGAAGAGACCCAGTACTTC. The encoded protein is CASSPRVAAPEETQYF.

This clonotype was observed at least ten times. The CDR3 is CASSLAFGWEDEQFF. CDR3 bases: TGTGCCAGCAGTTTAGCATTTGGGTGGGAGGATGAGCAGTTCTTC. V and J are TRBV27 and TRBJ2-1, with D maybe TRBD2 (6 bases). Deletions cut 2 bases from V and 8 bases from J, with 16 bases between. This CDR3 is built from 15 residues. In germline, CDR1 is MNHEY, CDR2 SMNVEV (reference sequence).

The sample holds many counts of this clonotype. The chain links TRBV11-2 to TRBJ1-3; TRBD1 agrees at 7 bases. This CDR3 has 19 residues. V shed 1 base, J shed 1 base, and the junction held 13 bases outside the gene matches. Germline V gives CDR1 SGHAT, CDR2 FQNNGV. This CDR3 reads CASSLGDSRYSRSGNTIYF. CDR3 sequence (DNA): TGTGCCAGCAGCTTAGGGGACAGTAGATACTCTCGATCTGGAAACACCATATATTTT.